One and the same sample provided the 19 T cell receptor beta chains below, sequenced in a study of blood T cell repertoires in COVID-19 (TCRdb year 2020). The protocol used for the library was the immunoSEQ multiplex PCR assay. Held by TCRdb, this immuneACCESS table contains in-frame sequences only and omits some clones. Under half of the omission traces to an unresolved V gene where checked; the cause of the rest is unknown. The sample table contains about 250,000 clones; only one count was recorded for around 86% of them. The ten most abundant clones make up approximately 6% of the sample. The sequencing sample was made of peripheral blood. The origin of the receptors is a woman older than 75 with COVID-19, enrolled during active disease.

The J gene is TRBJ1-2, the V gene TRBV12-3 or TRBV12-4, with a possible D match to TRBD1 (6 bases). The CDR3 covers 13 residues. The V end was cut by 5 bases, the J end by 8 bases, with 15 bases between. CDR3 sequence (DNA): TGTGCCAGCAGTCAACAGGGTACGATGGGCTACACCTTC. Its translation: CASSQQGTMGYTF.

CDR3 protein: CASRGGSNNSPLHF. CDR3 sequence (DNA): TGTGCCAGCAGGGGGGGGTCCAATAATTCACCCCTCCACTTT. The chain has TRBV27 and TRBJ1-6, with D possibly TRBD1 on 5 matching bases. The CDR3 has 14 amino acids. Germline CDR1 MNHEY, CDR2 SMNVEV (reference sequence). The V end lost 6 bases, the J end lost 5 bases, and 11 bases lay between the germline ends.

This sequence joins TRBV4-1 and TRBJ2-2; tentatively, D is TRBD1 (6 bases). V was trimmed by 3 bases and J by 4 bases, leaving 18 bases between them. Germline V gene lookup returns CDR1 MGHRA and CDR2 YSYEKL. The CDR3 has 17 residues. DNA of the CDR3: TGCGCCAGCAGCCAGGGGGCTAACCCTCGACCCACCGGGGAGCTGTTTTTT. Amino acid sequence: CASSQGANPRPTGELFF.

V and J are TRBV5-6 and TRBJ1-1; D is ambiguous. V was pared by 0 bases and J by 1 base, with 7 bases between. The CDR3 extends over 14 amino acids. Germline V gives CDR1 SGHDT, CDR2 YYEEEE. For the CDR3, the DNA is TGTGCCAGCAGCTTGGGAAGGAGGAACACTGAAGCTTTCTTT. Its translation: CASSLGRRNTEAFF. Complete variable domain (other parts from reference TRBV5-6 and TRBJ1-1): DAGVTQSPTHLIKTRGQQVTLRCSPKSGHDTVSWYQQALGQGPQFIFQYYEEEERQRGNFPDRFSGHQFPNYSSELNVNALLLGDSALYLCASSLGRRNTEAFFGQGTRLTVV.

This CDR3 is CASSLYQGKGYTF. The CDR3 DNA is TGTGCCAGCAGCTTATATCAGGGAAAGGGCTACACCTTC. This chain links TRBV5-6 with TRBJ1-2, with D perhaps matching TRBD1 (5 bases). The V gene's germline CDR1 is SGHDT and CDR2 YYEEEE. Trimming left V 2 bases short and J 8 bases short, with 13 bases between. The CDR3 consists of 13 residues.

The gene calls are TRBV6-6 and TRBJ2-1; possible D gene TRBD2, 5 bases. V was cut by 6 bases and J by 2 bases, with 11 bases left in between. The CDR3 covers 14 residues. Germline CDR1 reads MNHNY; CDR2 reads SVGAGI (reference sequence). CDR3 in DNA: TGTGCCAGCAGAGGGAGCGAAACCTACAATGAGCAGTTCTTC. Protein: CASRGSETYNEQFF.

This clone was picked up one time. The rearrangement links TRBV7-3 to TRBJ1-1; maybe TRBD1 (6 bases). CDR3 length: 14 amino acids. With 5 bases removed from V and 8 bases from J, the gap between germline ends came to 18 bases. In germline, CDR1 is SGHTA, CDR2 FQGTGA. In DNA form, the CDR3 reads TGTGCCAGCAGCCCCGGGACGGTGGGGGCGGAAGCTTTCTTT. It yields the protein CASSPGTVGAEAFF.

V usage is TRBV19 and J usage is TRBJ2-3; TRBD1 aligns across 7 bases. Germline V gene sequence: CDR1 LNHDA, CDR2 SQIVND (reference sequence). The CDR3 runs to 17 residues. The J segment lost 2 bases and the V segment lost 6 bases, leaving 14 bases of the junction unmatched. CDR3 protein: CASSLGRGQRDTDTQYF. The CDR3 nucleotides read TGTGCCAGTAGCCTCGGCCGGGGACAGCGAGACACAGATACGCAGTATTTT.

The chain uses TRBV27 and TRBJ2-5; 14 bases agree with TRBD2. V lost 6 bases and J lost 4; bases outside the gene matches: 4. The CDR3 covers 15 residues. Germline CDR1 MNHEY, CDR2 SMNVEV (reference sequence). CDR3 amino acids: CASSPGTSGGETQYF. The CDR3 DNA sequence: TGTGCCAGCAGCCCCGGGACTAGCGGGGGAGAGACCCAGTACTTC.

The chain links TRBV9 to TRBJ2-5, with TRBD2 identical over 8 bases. The germline CDR1 and CDR2 sequences are SGDLS and YYNGEE. The CDR3 runs 16 residues. V shed 4 bases, J shed 4 bases, and the junction held 12 bases outside the gene matches. CDR3 sequence: CASSLTSGGFGETQYF. In DNA form, the CDR3 reads TGTGCCAGCAGCTTGACAAGCGGGGGATTCGGAGAGACCCAGTACTTC.

The CDR3: CAWNRGTSMNTEAFF. CDR3 coding DNA: TGTGCCTGGAACAGGGGGACCTCAATGAACACTGAAGCTTTCTTT. V usage is TRBV30 and J usage is TRBJ1-1, with TRBD1 matching 8 bases. This CDR3 has 15 amino acids. The J segment lost 0 bases and the V segment lost 4 bases, leaving 7 bases of the junction unmatched. CDR1 and CDR2 from the germline V gene are GTSNPN and SVGIG (reference sequence).

The chain couples TRBV6-6 to TRBJ2-7; possible D gene TRBD2, 5 bases. V shed 2 bases and J shed 0 bases, with 8 bases lying between them. The germline gives CDR1 MNHNY, CDR2 SVGAGI (reference sequence). This CDR3 spans 14 amino acids. The CDR3: CASSYIGSSYEQYV. CDR3 coding DNA: TGTGCCAGCAGTTACATTGGGAGCTCCTACGAGCAGTACGTC.

The chain combines TRBV28 with TRBJ2-3, with D possibly matching TRBD1 (6 bases). CDR1 MDHEN and CDR2 SYDVKM come from the germline V gene. Between the trimmed V and J ends, which lost 2 bases and 1 base, there was a span of 10 bases. CDR3 size: 15 residues. The CDR3 loop reads CASSLARGRTDTQYF. The CDR3 nucleotides are TGTGCCAGCAGTTTAGCCAGGGGTCGCACAGATACGCAGTATTTT.

J is TRBJ2-1 and V is TRBV5-1; weak D call: TRBD2 (6 bases). Between the trimmed V and J ends, which lost 2 bases and 3 bases, there was a span of 15 bases. The CDR3 length is 16 residues. The germline V gene encodes CDR1 SGHRS and CDR2 YFSETQ. This CDR3 reads CASSFDPQDYYNEQFF. The CDR3 DNA reads as TGCGCCAGCAGCTTCGACCCTCAGGACTACTACAATGAGCAGTTCTTC.

The chain has TRBV27 and TRBJ2-7; TRBD2 might be the D (6 bases). Trimming removed 0 bases from V and 6 bases from J, with 15 bases in between. The CDR3 is 15 residues long. Germline loops: CDR1 MNHEY, CDR2 SMNVEV (reference sequence). CDR3 sequence (DNA): TGTGCCAGCAGTTTATCGAGGGGACTGGACGTCGAGCAGTACTTC. Translated, it gives CASSLSRGLDVEQYF.

The chain couples TRBV5-1 to TRBJ2-3, with 13 nucleotides matching TRBD2. Germline CDR1 SGHRS, CDR2 YFSETQ. V shed 2 bases, J shed 2 bases, and the junction held 5 bases outside the gene matches. There are 17 residues in the CDR3. The DNA of the CDR3 is TGCGCCAGCAGCTTACCGGGACTAGCGGGGTCCACAGATACGCAGTATTTT. It codes for CASSLPGLAGSTDTQYF.

In this sample, this clone turned up a few times. This rearrangement joins TRBV5-5 to TRBJ1-3, with TRBD1 matching over 7 bases. Germline V CDR1 and CDR2: SGHKS, YYEKEE (reference sequence). The CDR3 has 16 amino acids. The trim removed 0 bases at V and 4 bases at J, leaving 7 bases unmatched. CDR3: CASSLAGQNKGNTIYF. CDR3 bases: TGTGCCAGCAGCTTGGCGGGACAGAACAAAGGAAACACCATATATTTT. The variable domain in full, with the rest retrieved from reference TRBV5-5 and TRBJ1-3, is DAGVTQSPTHLIKTRGQQVTLRCSPISGHKSVSWYQQVLGQGPQFIFQYYEKEERGRGNFPDRFSARQFPNYSSELNVNALLLGDSALYLCASSLAGQNKGNTIYFGEGSWLTVV.

This clone was seen once. V usage is TRBV28 and J usage is TRBJ2-3, with 9 bases identical to TRBD2. Germline CDR1 reads MDHEN; CDR2 reads SYDVKM. The CDR3 contains 18 residues. J was trimmed by 4 bases and V by 1 base; bases with no gene match: 12. CDR3 loop: CASSLFGGRGGGADTQYF. The CDR3 DNA sequence: TGTGCCAGCAGTTTATTTGGAGGGCGGGGGGGCGGCGCAGATACGCAGTATTTT.

The DNA of the CDR3 is TGTGCCAGCAGCCCTGCGGGAAACGGGAAAGAGACCCAGTACTTC. Translating it yields CASSPAGNGKETQYF. J is TRBJ2-5 and V is TRBV3-1 (or the pseudogene TRBV3-2), with D possibly being TRBD2 (6 bases). V was clipped by 4 bases and J by 3 bases, with 15 bases between them. This CDR3 spans 15 amino acids. Germline V gene data show CDR1 as LGHDT and CDR2 as YNNKEL (reference sequence).